These T cell receptor beta chains were read from a single sample in a study of OX40 agonist ivuxolimab in advanced cancers. Here immunoSEQ multiplex PCR was the method, and the copy in TCRdb shows in-frame clones only, minus some. The sample lists over 85,000 clones; roughly nine tenths were seen once. The starting material was CD4+ or CD8+ T cells sorted from blood, obtained in a trial of the OX40 agonist ivuxolimab. The receptor source for this set is an adult with an advanced solid tumor such as melanoma, head and neck, liver or kidney cancer. CDR3s include the opening cysteine and the closing phenylalanine or tryptophan. D genes are given only for firm matches. Rows may omit the clone size; those that give it use once, few, many or a size class.

v_call	d_call	clone_size	j_call	cdr3_aa	cdr3_nt
TRBV19	TRBD1	NA	TRBJ2-2	CASTPYLGGGTGELFF	TGTGCCAGTACCCCCTACCTAGGGGGCGGGACCGGGGAGCTGTTTTTT
TRBV30	NA	NA	TRBJ2-6	CAWSLGASGANVLTF	TGTGCCTGGAGCCTCGGGGCTTCCGGGGCCAACGTCCTGACTTTC
TRBV30	NA	NA	TRBJ1-4	CAWTGSDEKLFF	TGTGCCTGGACAGGGTCGGACGAAAAACTGTTTTTT
TRBV4-1	NA	few	TRBJ1-6	CASSQPLVAGPNSPLHF	TGCGCCAGCAGCCAACCCTTGGTGGCAGGGCCTAATTCACCCCTCCACTTT
TRBV11-2	TRBD2	NA	TRBJ2-5	CASSLGSGYQETQYF	TGTGCCAGCAGCTTGGGTAGCGGGTACCAAGAGACCCAGTACTTC
TRBV5-1	NA	once	TRBJ1-1	CASSLVGSRNTEAFF	TGCGCCAGCAGCTTGGTCGGGTCGAGGAACACTGAAGCTTTCTTT
TRBV25-1	TRBD1	NA	TRBJ1-1	CASSDLAQGVREAFF	TGTGCCAGCAGTGATCTTGCACAGGGGGTTAGGGAAGCTTTCTTT
TRBV5-4	TRBD1	NA	TRBJ2-2	CASSSTGGANTGELFF	TGTGCCAGCAGCTCCACAGGGGGAGCGAACACCGGGGAGCTGTTTTTT
TRBV18	NA	NA	TRBJ1-2	CASSEDEGYGYTF	TGTGCCAGCTCAGAAGACGAGGGCTATGGCTACACCTTC
TRBV29-1	NA	once	TRBJ2-1	CSARGAAGTPGRPNEQFF	TGCAGCGCCCGGGGTGCAGCGGGTACACCCGGAAGGCCCAATGAGCAGTTCTTC
TRBV19	NA	NA	TRBJ1-5	CASWGGEHVQPQHF	TGTGCCAGTTGGGGGGGCGAGCATGTTCAGCCCCAGCATTTT
TRBV6-1	NA	once	TRBJ1-1	CASPGQFNTEAFF	TGTGCCAGCCCCGGACAGTTTAACACTGAAGCTTTCTTT
TRBV5-1	NA	once	TRBJ1-2	CASSPRGVGYGYTF	TGCGCCAGCAGCCCTCGTGGGGTTGGCTATGGCTACACCTTC
TRBV19	TRBD2	NA	TRBJ2-1	CASSAGRTSGTRGGYNEQFF	TGTGCCAGTAGTGCGGGAAGGACTAGCGGGACTAGAGGAGGCTACAATGAGCAGTTCTTC
TRBV30	NA	NA	TRBJ1-3	CAWSEDTGNTIYF	TGTGCCTGGAGTGAGGACACAGGAAACACCATATATTTT
TRBV7-8	NA	NA	TRBJ1-5	CASSSMGPSRPQHF	TGTGCCAGCAGCTCAATGGGACCCTCACGGCCCCAGCATTTT
TRBV6-6	NA	NA	TRBJ1-5	CASSLQNQPQHF	TGTGCCAGCAGTCTCCAAAATCAGCCCCAGCATTTT
TRBV2	NA	NA	TRBJ1-4	CASRVKNEKLFF	TGTGCCAGCAGAGTCAAGAATGAAAAACTGTTTTTT
TRBV4-3	NA	NA	TRBJ1-3	CASSQAGNTIYF	TGCGCCAGCAGCCAAGCTGGAAACACCATATATTTT
TRBV6-1	NA	NA	TRBJ1-5	CASSEKSRAQPQHF	TGTGCCAGCAGTGAAAAGAGTAGGGCTCAGCCCCAGCATTTT
TRBV2	NA	NA	TRBJ1-5	CASTKAGLNTAIYSNQPQHF	TGTGCCAGCACGAAGGCAGGACTGAACACAGCCATCTATAGCAATCAGCCCCAGCATTTT
TRBV29-1	TRBD1	NA	TRBJ2-7	CSVEDQGTESYEQYF	TGCAGCGTTGAAGATCAAGGGACAGAGTCCTACGAGCAGTACTTC
TRBV7-8	TRBD1	NA	TRBJ2-2	CASTPYGQGSAGELFF	TGTGCCAGCACCCCGTATGGACAGGGGAGCGCCGGGGAGCTGTTTTTT
TRBV25-1	NA	NA	TRBJ1-2	CASSESGLYGYTF	TGTGCCAGCAGTGAATCTGGGCTCTATGGCTACACCTTC
TRBV19	NA	NA	TRBJ2-1	CASSIFVTSNSYNEQFF	TGTGCCAGTAGTATTTTCGTGACTAGTAACTCCTACAATGAGCAGTTCTTC
TRBV27	NA	once	TRBJ1-1	CASSRRDNTEAFF	TGTGCCAGCAGTAGGCGGGACAACACTGAAGCTTTCTTT
TRBV5-1	TRBD1	NA	TRBJ1-4	CASSLGQGTGEKLFF	TGCGCCAGCAGCTTAGGACAGGGGACCGGTGAAAAACTGTTTTTT
TRBV2	NA	NA	TRBJ1-2	CASSVSQANYGYTF	TGTGCCAGCAGTGTGTCCCAAGCTAACTATGGCTACACCTTC
TRBV14	NA	NA	TRBJ2-2	CASSQVRIPPGELFF	TGTGCCAGCAGCCAAGTCCGAATCCCCCCCGGGGAGCTGTTTTTT
TRBV5-1	NA	few	TRBJ1-1	CASSLGHTNTEAFF	TGCGCCAGCAGCTTGGGACACACGAACACTGAAGCTTTCTTT
TRBV4-3	NA	NA	TRBJ2-3	CASSPGRQDTQYF	TGCGCCAGCAGCCCGGGCAGACAAGATACGCAGTATTTT
TRBV7-9	TRBD2	NA	TRBJ2-1	CASSFWREYVNEQFF	TGTGCCAGCAGCTTCTGGCGGGAGTACGTCAATGAGCAGTTCTTC
TRBV9	TRBD1	NA	TRBJ2-7	CASSVGGTGTYEQYF	TGTGCCAGCAGCGTAGGAGGGACAGGGACCTACGAGCAGTACTTC
TRBV30	NA	NA	TRBJ2-5	CAYQKETQYF	TGTGCCTACCAGAAAGAGACCCAGTACTTC
TRBV10-1	NA	few	TRBJ1-5	CASSGAKLTVDSNQPQHF	TGCGCCAGCAGTGGGGCCAAGTTGACAGTAGATAGCAATCAGCCCCAGCATTTT
TRBV7-6	NA	NA	TRBJ1-2	CASSYSQTNVRGYTF	TGTGCCAGCAGCTATTCACAGACTAACGTTAGGGGCTACACCTTC